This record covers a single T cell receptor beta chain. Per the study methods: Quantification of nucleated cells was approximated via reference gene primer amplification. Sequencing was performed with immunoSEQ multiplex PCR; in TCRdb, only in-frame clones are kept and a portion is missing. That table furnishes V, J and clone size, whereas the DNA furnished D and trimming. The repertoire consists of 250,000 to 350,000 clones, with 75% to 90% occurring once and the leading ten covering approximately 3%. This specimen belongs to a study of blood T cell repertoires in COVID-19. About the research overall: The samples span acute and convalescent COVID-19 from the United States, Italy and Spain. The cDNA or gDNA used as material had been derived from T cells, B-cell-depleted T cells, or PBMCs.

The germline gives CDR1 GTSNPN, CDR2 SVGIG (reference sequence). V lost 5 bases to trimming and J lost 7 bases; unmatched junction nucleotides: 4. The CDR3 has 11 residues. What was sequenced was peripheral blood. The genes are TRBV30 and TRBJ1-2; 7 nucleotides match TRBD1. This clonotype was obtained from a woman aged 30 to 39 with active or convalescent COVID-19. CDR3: CAWGQDGGYTF. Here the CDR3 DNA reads TGTGCCTGGGGACAGGATGGTGGCTACACCTTC.